The sequence of this TCR beta chain was determined in a study of shared clonotypes between healthy human individuals. Whole-study context: There were three CD4 naive, three CD4 memory, two CD8 naive and one CD8 memory plates per donor.

Terminally differentiated effector memory CD45RA+ cells were left out of the naive CD8 fraction, which was CD45RO-negative and positively selected for CCR7. This clone was recorded only once. CDR1 is MNHNS, CDR2 SASEGT, per germline. Trimming took off 5 bases at V and 5 bases at J, with 12 bases between the two ends. This CDR3 spans 13 amino acids. TCRdb keeps only in-frame clones here, not all; method: immunoSEQ multiplex PCR. Counted here are about 2.1 million clones, roughly 95% occurring once; the ten biggest clones make up around 1.8%. The sequence was collected from a man between 18 and 35 years old in good health. Some clones in this sample may be carry-over from other donors' samples. This chain joins TRBV6-1 and TRBJ2-5, with D possibly TRBD2 on 6 matching bases. Sequenced: naive CD8+ T cells from PBMCs. The DNA of the CDR3 is TGTGCCAGCAGTCCGCGGGGATTGGAGACCCAGTACTTC. Protein: CASSPRGLETQYF.